This T cell receptor beta chain is from a study of blood T cell repertoires in COVID-19. Looking at the study overall: T cells, B-cell-depleted T cells, or PBMCs provided the cDNA or gDNA that served as material.

Produced via immunoSEQ multiplex PCR; TCRdb's table is partial and in-frame only. The sample holds roughly 42,000 clones, 85% to 95% seen once. The V gene lost 2 bases and the J gene lost 10 bases, with 9 bases spanning the gap. Germline lookup yields CDR1 LNHDA and CDR2 SQIVND (reference sequence). This CDR3 has 12 residues. Seattle patients were enrolled while actively infected and followed longitudinally. Sample: peripheral blood. The V gene is TRBV19, the J gene TRBJ2-1, with D hard to call. The receptor's source is a man aged 45-65 years with COVID-19, enrolled during active disease. CDR3 nucleotide sequence: TGTGCCAGTAGTATAAAGGCCGGGGAGCAGTTCTTC. It yields the protein CASSIKAGEQFF.